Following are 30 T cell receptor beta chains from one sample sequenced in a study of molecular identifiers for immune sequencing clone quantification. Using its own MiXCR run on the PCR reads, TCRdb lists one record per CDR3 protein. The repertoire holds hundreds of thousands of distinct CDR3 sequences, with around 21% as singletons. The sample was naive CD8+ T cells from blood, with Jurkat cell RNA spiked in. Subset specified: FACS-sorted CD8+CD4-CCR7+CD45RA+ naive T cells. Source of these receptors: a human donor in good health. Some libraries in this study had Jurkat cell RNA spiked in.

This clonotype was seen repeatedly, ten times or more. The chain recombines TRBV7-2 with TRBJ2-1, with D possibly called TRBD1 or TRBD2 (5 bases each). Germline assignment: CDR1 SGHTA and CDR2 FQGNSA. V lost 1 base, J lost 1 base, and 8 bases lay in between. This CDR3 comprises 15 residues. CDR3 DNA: TGTGCCAGCAGCTTAGGGGGGATTTCCTACAATGAGCAGTTCTTC. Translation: CASSLGGISYNEQFF.

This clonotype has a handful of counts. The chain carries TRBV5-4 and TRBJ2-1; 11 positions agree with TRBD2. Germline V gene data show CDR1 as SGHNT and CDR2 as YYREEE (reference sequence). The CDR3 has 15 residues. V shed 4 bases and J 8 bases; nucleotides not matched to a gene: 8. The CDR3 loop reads CASSGGLAVRDEQFF. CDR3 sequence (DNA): TGTGCCAGCAGCGGGGGACTAGCGGTGCGGGATGAGCAGTTCTTC.

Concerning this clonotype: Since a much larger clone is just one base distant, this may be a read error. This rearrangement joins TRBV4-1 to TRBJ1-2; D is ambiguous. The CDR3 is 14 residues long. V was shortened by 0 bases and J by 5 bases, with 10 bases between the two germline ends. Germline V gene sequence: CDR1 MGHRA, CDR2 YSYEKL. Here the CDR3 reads CASSQDTPNYGYTF. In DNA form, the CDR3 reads TGCGCCAGCAGCCAAGACACACCCAATTATGGCTACACCTTC.

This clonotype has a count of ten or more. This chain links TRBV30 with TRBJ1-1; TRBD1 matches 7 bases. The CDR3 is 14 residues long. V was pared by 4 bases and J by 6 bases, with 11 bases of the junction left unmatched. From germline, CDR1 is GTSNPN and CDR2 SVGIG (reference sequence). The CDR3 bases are TGTGCCTGGAACTTACCGGGACAGTGGCCTGAAGCTTTCTTT. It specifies CAWNLPGQWPEAFF.

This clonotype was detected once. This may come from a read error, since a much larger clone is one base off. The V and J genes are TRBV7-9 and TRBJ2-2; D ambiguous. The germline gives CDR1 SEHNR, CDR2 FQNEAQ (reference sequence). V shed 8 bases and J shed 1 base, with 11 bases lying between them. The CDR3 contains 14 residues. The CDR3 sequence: CASGSSLNTGELFF. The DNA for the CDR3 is TGTGCCAGCGGCTCCTCATTGAACACCGGGGAGCTGTTTTTT.

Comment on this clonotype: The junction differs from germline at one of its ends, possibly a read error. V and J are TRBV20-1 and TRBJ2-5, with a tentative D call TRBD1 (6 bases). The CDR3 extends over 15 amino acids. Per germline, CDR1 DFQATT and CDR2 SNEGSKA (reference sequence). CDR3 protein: CSARDGGQAGATQHF. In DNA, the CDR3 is TGCAGTGCTAGAGATGGGGGCCAAGCAGGGGCGACCCAGCACTTC.

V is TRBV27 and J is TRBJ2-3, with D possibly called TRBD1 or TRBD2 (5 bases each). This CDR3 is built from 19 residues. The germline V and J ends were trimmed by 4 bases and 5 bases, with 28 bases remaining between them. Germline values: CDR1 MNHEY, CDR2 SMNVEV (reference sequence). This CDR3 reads CASSSTTTRVSVVGDTQYF. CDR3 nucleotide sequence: TGTGCCAGCAGTTCGACCACAACCAGGGTTAGCGTAGTAGGAGATACGCAGTATTTT.

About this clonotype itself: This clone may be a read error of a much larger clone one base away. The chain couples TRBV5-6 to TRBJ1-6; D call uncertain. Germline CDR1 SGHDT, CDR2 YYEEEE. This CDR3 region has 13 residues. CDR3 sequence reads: CASSYGRGSPLNF. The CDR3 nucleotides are TGTGCCAGCAGCTATGGACGGGGATCACCCCTCAACTTT.

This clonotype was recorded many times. The CDR3 region is CASSWGLAGSYEQFF. The CDR3 bases are TGTGCCAGCAGCTGGGGACTAGCGGGTTCGTATGAGCAGTTCTTC. The genes are TRBV7-2 and TRBJ2-1, with 12 bases matching TRBD2. In germline, CDR1 is SGHTA, CDR2 FQGNSA. The CDR3 extends over 15 amino acids. V trimming: 4 bases; J trimming: 8 bases; junction bases outside the gene matches: 6.

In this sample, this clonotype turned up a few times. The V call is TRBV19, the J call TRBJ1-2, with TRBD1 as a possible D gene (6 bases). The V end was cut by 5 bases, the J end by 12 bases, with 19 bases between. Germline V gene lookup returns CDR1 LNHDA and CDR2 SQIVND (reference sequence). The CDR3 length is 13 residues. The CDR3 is CASSGPGTGGHTF. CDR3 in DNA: TGTGCCAGTAGTGGGCCCGGGACCGGGGGCCACACCTTC.

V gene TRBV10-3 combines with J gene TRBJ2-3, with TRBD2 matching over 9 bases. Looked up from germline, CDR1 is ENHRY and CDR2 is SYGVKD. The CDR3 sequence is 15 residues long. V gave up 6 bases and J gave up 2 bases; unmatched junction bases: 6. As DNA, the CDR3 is TGTGCCATCAGCGCGGGGGGGGATTTCACAGATACGCAGTATTTT. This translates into CAISAGGDFTDTQYF.

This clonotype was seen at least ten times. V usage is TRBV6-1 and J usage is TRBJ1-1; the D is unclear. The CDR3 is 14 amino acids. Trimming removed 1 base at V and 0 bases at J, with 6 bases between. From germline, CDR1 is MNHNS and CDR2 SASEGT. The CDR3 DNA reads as TGTGCCAGCAGTGAAGAGAGCATGAACACTGAAGCTTTCTTT. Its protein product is CASSEESMNTEAFF.

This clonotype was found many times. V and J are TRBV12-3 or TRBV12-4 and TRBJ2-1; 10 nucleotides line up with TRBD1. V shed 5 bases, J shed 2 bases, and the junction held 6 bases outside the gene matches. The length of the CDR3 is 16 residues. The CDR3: CASSPGDRGAYNEQFF. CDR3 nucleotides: TGTGCCAGCAGTCCTGGGGACAGGGGCGCCTACAATGAGCAGTTCTTC.

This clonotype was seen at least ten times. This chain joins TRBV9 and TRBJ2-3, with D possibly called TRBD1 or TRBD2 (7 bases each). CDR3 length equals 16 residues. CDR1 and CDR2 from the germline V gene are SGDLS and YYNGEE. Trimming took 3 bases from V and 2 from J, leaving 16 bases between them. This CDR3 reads CASSEGGGGFTDTQYF. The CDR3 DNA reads TGTGCCAGCAGCGAGGGGGGAGGGGGCTTCACAGATACGCAGTATTTT.

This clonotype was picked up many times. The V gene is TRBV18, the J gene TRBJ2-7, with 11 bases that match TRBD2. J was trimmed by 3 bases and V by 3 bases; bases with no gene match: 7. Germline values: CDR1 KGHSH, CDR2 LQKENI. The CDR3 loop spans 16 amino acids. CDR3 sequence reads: CASSPNPGLADYEQYF. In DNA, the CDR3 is TGTGCCAGCTCACCTAACCCGGGACTAGCGGACTACGAGCAGTACTTC. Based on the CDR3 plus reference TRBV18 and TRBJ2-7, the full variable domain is NAGVMQNPRHLVRRRGQEARLRCSPMKGHSHVYWYRQLPEEGLKFMVYLQKENIIDESGMPKERFSAEFPKEGPSILRIQQVVRGDSAAYFCASSPNPGLADYEQYFGPGTRLTVT.

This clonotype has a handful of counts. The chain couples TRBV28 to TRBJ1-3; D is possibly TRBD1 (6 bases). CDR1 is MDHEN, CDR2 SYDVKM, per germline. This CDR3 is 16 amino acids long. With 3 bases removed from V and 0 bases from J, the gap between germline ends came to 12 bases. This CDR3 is CASSFRDKLSGNTIYF. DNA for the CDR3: TGTGCCAGCAGTTTTCGGGACAAACTCTCTGGAAACACCATATATTTT.

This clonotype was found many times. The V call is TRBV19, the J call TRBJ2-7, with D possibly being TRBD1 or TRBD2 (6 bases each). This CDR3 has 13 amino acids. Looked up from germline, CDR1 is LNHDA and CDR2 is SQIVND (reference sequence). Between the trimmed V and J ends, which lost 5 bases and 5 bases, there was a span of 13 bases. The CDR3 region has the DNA TGTGCCAGTAGTCTTATTGGGGGGCACGAGCAGTACTTC. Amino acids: CASSLIGGHEQYF.

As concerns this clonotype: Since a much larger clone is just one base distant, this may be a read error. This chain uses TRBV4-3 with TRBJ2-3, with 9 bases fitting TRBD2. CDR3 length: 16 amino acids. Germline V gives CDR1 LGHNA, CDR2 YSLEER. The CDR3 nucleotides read TGCACCAGCAGCCAAGGGCGGGGGGGCGTGGCAGATACGCAGTATTTT. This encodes CTSSQGRGGVADTQYF.

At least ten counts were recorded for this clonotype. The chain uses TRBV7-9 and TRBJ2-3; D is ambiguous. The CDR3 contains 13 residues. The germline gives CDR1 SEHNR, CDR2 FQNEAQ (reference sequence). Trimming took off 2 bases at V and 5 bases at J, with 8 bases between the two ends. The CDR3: CASSLSLEDTQYF. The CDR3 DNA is TGTGCCAGCAGCTTATCCCTGGAAGATACGCAGTATTTT.

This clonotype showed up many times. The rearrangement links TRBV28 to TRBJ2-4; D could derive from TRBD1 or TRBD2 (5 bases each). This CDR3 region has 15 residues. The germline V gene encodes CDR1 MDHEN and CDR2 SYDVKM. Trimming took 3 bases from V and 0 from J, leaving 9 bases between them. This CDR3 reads CASSFRGVAKNIQYF. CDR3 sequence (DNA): TGTGCCAGCAGTTTTCGGGGCGTAGCCAAAAACATTCAGTACTTC.

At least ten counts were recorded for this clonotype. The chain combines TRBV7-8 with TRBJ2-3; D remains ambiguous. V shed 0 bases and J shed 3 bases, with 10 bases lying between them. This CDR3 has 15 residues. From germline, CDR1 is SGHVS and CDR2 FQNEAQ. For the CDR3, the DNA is TGTGCCAGCAGCTTAGCGCTAGTCTATACAGATACGCAGTATTTT. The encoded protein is CASSLALVYTDTQYF.

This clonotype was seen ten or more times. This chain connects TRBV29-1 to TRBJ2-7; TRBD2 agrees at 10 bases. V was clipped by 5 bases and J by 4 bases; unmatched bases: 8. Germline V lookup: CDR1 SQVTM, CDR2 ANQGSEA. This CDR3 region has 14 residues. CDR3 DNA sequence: TGCAGCGTTCCCGCTAGCGGGAGTGCGTACGAGCAGTACTTC. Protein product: CSVPASGSAYEQYF.

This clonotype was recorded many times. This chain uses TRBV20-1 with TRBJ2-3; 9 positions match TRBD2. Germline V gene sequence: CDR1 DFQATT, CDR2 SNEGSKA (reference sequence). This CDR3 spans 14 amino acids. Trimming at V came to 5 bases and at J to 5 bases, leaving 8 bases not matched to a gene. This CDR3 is CSAVIAGALDTQYF. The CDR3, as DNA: TGCAGTGCTGTTATAGCGGGAGCTTTAGATACGCAGTATTTT.

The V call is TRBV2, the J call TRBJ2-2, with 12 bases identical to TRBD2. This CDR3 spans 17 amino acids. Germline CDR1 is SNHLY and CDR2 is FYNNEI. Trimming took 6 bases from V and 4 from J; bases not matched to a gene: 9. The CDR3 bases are TGTGCCAGCAGCTGGACTAGCGGGGACGCGAGCACCGGGGAGCTGTTTTTT. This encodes CASSWTSGDASTGELFF. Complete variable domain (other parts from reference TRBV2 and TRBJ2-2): EPEVTQTPSHQVTQMGQEVILRCVPISNHLYFYWYRQILGQKVEFLVSFYNNEISEKSEIFDDQFSVERPDGSNFTLKIRSTKLEDSAMYFCASSWTSGDASTGELFFGEGSRLTVL.

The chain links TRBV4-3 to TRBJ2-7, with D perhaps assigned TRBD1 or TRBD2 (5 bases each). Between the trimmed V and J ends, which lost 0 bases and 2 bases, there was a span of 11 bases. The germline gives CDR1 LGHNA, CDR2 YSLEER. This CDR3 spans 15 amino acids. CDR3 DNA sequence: TGCGCCAGCAGCCAAGATGTTCTGGGACCCTACGAGCAGTACTTC. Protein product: CASSQDVLGPYEQYF.

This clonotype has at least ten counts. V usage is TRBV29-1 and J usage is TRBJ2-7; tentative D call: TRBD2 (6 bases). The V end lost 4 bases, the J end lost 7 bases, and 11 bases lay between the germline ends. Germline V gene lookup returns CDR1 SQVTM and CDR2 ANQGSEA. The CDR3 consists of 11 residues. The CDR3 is CSVGNRGEQYF. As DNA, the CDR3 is TGCAGCGTTGGTAACCGGGGGGAGCAGTACTTC.

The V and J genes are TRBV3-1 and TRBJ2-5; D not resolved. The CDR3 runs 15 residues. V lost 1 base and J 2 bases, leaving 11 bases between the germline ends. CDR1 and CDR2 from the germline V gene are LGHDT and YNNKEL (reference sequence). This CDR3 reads CASSQGVPPQETQYF. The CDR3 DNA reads TGTGCCAGCAGCCAAGGAGTTCCCCCGCAAGAGACCCAGTACTTC.

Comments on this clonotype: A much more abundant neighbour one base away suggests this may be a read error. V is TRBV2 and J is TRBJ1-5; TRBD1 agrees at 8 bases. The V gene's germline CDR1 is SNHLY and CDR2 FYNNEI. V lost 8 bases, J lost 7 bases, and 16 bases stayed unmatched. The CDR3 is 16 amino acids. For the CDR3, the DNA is TGTGCCAGCCGAGGGGGTTCAGGGGGCTCAGGGCAGCCCCAGCATTTT. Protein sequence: CASRGGSGGSGQPQHF.

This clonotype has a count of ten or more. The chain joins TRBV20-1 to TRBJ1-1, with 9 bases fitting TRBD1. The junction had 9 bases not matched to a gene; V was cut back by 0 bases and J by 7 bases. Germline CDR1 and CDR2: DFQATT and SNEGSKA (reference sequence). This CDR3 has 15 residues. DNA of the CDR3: TGCAGTGCTAGAGATTACACAGGGGGCCGGAATGAAGCTTTCTTT. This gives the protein CSARDYTGGRNEAFF.

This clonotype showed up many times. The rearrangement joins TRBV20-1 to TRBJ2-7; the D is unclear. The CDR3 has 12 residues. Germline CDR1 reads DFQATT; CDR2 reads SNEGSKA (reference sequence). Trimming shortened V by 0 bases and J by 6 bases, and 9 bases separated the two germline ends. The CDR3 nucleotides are TGCAGTGCTAGAGAGCTAGGGATCGAGCAGTACTTC. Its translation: CSARELGIEQYF.